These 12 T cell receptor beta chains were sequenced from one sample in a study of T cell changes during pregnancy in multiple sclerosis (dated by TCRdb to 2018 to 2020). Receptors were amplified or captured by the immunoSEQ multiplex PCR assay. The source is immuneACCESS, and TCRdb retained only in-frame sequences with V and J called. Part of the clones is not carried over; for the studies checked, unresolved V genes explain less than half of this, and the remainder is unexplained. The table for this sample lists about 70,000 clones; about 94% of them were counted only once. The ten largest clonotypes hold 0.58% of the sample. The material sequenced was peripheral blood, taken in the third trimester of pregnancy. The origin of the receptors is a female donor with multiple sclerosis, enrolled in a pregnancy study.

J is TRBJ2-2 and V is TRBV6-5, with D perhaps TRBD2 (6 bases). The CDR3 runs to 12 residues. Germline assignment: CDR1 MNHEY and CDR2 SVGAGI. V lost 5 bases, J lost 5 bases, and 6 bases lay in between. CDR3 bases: TGTGCCAGCAGTGGAGGGACCGGGGAGCTGTTTTTT. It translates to CASSGGTGELFF.

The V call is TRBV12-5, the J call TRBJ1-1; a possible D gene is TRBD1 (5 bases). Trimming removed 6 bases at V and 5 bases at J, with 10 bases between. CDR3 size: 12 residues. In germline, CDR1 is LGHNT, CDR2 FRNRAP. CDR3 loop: CASGARGTEAFF. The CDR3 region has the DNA TGTGCTAGTGGCGCGCGGGGGACTGAAGCTTTCTTT.

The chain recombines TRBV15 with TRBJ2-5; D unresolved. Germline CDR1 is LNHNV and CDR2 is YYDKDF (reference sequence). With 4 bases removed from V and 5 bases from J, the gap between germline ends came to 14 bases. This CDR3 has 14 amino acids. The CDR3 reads CATSTSVGQETQYF. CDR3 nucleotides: TGTGCCACCAGCACATCGGTGGGCCAGGAGACCCAGTACTTC.

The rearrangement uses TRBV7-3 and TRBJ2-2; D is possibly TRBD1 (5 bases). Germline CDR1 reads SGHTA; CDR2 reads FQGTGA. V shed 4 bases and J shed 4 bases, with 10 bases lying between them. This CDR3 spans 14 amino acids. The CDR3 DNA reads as TGTGCCAGCAGCTACGACAGTTCCACCGGGGAGCTGTTTTTT. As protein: CASSYDSSTGELFF.

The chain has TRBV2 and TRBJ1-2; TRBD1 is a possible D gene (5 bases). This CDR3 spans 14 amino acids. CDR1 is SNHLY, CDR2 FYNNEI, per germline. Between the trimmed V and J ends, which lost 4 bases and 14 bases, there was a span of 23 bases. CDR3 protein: CASSGTWTLEARTF. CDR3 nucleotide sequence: TGTGCCAGCAGTGGAACCTGGACACTTGAAGCCCGGACCTTC.

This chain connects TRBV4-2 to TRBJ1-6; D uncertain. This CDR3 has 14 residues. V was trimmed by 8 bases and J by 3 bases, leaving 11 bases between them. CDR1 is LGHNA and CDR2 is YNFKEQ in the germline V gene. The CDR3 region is CASGQTLYNSPLHF. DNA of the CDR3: TGTGCCAGCGGGCAGACACTCTATAATTCACCCCTCCACTTT.

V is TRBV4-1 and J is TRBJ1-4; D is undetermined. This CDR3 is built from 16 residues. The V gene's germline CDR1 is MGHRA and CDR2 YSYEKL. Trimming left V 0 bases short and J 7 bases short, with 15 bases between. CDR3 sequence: CASSQDRMDGGEKLFF. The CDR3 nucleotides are TGCGCCAGCAGCCAAGATCGAATGGATGGCGGTGAAAAACTGTTTTTT.

The CDR3 spells CASSPSRQATDTQYF. The CDR3 coding sequence is TGTGCCAGCTCACCATCCCGGCAGGCCACAGATACGCAGTATTTT. This chain joins TRBV18 and TRBJ2-3; D uncertain. The CDR3 loop spans 15 amino acids. Germline CDR1 KGHSH, CDR2 LQKENI. Trimming pared 2 bases from V and 2 bases from J, leaving 11 bases between. Variable domain in full (rest from reference TRBV18 and TRBJ2-3): NAGVMQNPRHLVRRRGQEARLRCSPMKGHSHVYWYRQLPEEGLKFMVYLQKENIIDESGMPKERFSAEFPKEGPSILRIQQVVRGDSAAYFCASSPSRQATDTQYFGPGTRLTVL.

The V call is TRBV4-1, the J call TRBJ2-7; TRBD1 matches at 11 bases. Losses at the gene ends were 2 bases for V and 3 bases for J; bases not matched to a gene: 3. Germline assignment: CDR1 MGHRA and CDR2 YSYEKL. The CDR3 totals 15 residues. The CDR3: CASSQRTGGDYEQYF. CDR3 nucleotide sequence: TGCGCCAGCAGCCAACGGACAGGGGGCGACTACGAGCAGTACTTC.

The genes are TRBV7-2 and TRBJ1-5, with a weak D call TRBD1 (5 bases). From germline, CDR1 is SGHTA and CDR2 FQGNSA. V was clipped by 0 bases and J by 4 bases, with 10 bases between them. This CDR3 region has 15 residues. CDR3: CASSLASGGNQPQHF. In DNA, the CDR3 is TGTGCCAGCAGCTTAGCGAGCGGGGGAAATCAGCCCCAGCATTTT.

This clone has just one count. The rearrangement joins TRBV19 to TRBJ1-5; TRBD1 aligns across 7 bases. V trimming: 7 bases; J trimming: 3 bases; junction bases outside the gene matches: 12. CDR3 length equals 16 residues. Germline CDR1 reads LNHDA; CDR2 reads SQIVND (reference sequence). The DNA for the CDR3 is TGTGCCAGTACCTTACGCCGGGACAGCCTCAATCAGCCCCAGCATTTT. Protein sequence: CASTLRRDSLNQPQHF.

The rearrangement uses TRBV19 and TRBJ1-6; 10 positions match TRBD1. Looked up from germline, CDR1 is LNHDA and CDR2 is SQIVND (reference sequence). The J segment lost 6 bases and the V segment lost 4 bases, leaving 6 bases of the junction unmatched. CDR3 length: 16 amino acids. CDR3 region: CASSTTGDRGNSPLHF. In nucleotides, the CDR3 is TGTGCCAGTAGTACCACCGGGGACAGGGGTAATTCACCCCTCCACTTT.